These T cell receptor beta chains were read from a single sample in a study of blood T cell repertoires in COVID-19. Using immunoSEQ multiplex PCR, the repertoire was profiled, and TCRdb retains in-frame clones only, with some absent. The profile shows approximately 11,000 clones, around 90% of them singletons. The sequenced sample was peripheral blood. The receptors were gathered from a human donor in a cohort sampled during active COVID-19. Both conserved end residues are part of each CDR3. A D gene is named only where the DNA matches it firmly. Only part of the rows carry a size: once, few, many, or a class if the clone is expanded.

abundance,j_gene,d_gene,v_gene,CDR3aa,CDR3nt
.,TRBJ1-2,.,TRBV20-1,CSASDYDSYGYTF,TGCAGTGCTAGTGACTACGACAGCTATGGCTACACCTTC
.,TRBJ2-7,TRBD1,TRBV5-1,CASSYGDRAHEQYF,TGCGCCAGCAGCTACGGGGACAGGGCCCACGAGCAGTACTTC
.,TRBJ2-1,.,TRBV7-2,CASSLVSGSYNEQFF,TGTGCCAGCAGCTTAGTGTCGGGAAGCTACAATGAGCAGTTCTTC
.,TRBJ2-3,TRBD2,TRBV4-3,CASSQGGTSGTSTDTQYF,TGCGCCAGCAGCCAAGGGGGGACTAGCGGTACTAGCACAGATACGCAGTATTTT
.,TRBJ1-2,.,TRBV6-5,CASRVDSLYYGYTF,TGTGCCAGCCGAGTGGACAGTCTATACTATGGCTACACCTTC
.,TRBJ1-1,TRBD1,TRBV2,CASSRDSEAFF,TGTGCCTCGTCCCGGGACAGTGAAGCTTTCTTT
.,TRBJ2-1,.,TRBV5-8,CASSFERGEQFF,TGTGCCAGCAGCTTCGAAAGGGGCGAGCAGTTCTTC
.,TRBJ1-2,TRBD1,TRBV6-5,CASSYGQAYYGYTF,TGTGCCAGCAGTTACGGACAGGCCTACTATGGCTACACCTTC
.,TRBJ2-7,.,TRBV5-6,CASRLQGYEQYF,TGTGCCAGCAGATTACAGGGATACGAGCAGTACTTC
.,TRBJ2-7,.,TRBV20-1,CSASRGIDEQYF,TGCAGTGCTAGTCGGGGGATCGACGAGCAGTACTTC
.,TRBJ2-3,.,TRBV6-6,CASSYFKIDTDTQYF,TGTGCCAGCAGTTACTTCAAAATAGACACAGATACGCAGTATTTT
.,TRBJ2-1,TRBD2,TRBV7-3,CASSRLAGSYNEQFF,TGTGCCAGCAGCCGACTAGCGGGCTCCTACAATGAGCAGTTCTTC
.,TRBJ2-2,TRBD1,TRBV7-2,CASSSTGQGGIGELFF,TGTGCCAGCAGTTCAACGGGACAGGGAGGGATCGGGGAGCTGTTTTTT
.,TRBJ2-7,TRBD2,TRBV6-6,CASSYTGTKISYEQYF,TGTGCCAGCAGTTACACCGGGACTAAAATCTCCTACGAGCAGTACTTC
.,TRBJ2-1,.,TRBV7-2,CASSLGGGTNEQFF,TGTGCCAGCAGCTTAGGGGGAGGGACAAATGAGCAGTTCTTC
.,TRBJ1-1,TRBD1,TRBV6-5,CASRYRGFNTEAFF,TGTGCCAGCAGGTACAGGGGCTTTAACACTGAAGCTTTCTTT
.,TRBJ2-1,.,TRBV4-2,CASSPLEGTYNEQFF,TGTGCCAGCAGCCCCCTAGAGGGAACCTACAATGAGCAGTTCTTC
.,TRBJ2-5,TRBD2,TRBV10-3,CAISESGGSETQYF,TGTGCCATCAGTGAGTCGGGAGGGTCCGAGACCCAGTACTTC
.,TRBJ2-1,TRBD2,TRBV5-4,CASSPGPLAGGSYNEQFF,TGTGCCAGCAGCCCGGGTCCTTTAGCGGGGGGCTCCTACAATGAGCAGTTCTTC
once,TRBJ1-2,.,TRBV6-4,CASSDSSRGQTIAGYTF,TGTGCCAGCAGTGACTCTTCGCGGGGTCAGACTATAGCTGGCTACACCTTC
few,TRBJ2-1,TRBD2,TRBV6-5,CALGTSEGGNEQFF,TGTGCCTTAGGGACTAGCGAGGGGGGCAATGAGCAGTTCTTC
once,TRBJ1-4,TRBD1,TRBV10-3,CAISGDRLNEKLFF,TGTGCCATCAGTGGGGACAGGCTTAATGAAAAACTGTTTTTT
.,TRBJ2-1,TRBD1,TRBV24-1,CATSEHRDSSYNEQFF,TGTGCCACCAGTGAACACCGGGACAGTTCCTACAATGAGCAGTTCTTC
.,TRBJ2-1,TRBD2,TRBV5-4,CASSLVSAGGYNEQFF,TGTGCCAGCAGCTTGGTTTCAGCGGGAGGTTACAATGAGCAGTTCTTC
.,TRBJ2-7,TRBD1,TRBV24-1,CATSTDRGLFQSYEQYF,TGTGCCACCTCAACGGACAGGGGGCTTTTCCAATCCTACGAGCAGTACTTC
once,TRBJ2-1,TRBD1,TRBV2,CASRAGQGGFGRQFF,TGTGCCAGCAGGGCGGGACAGGGAGGATTTGGGCGGCAGTTCTTC
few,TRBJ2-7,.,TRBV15,CATGAGTNYEQYF,TGTGCCACCGGGGCCGGGACAAACTACGAGCAGTACTTC
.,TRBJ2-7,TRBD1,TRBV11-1,CASSSAGTGSRQYF,TGTGCCAGCAGCTCCGCCGGGACAGGGAGTCGTCAGTACTTC
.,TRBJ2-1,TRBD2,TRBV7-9,CASSLGSLVAGVLNEQFF,TGTGCCAGCAGCTTAGGGTCTTTGGTAGCGGGAGTCCTCAATGAGCAGTTCTTC
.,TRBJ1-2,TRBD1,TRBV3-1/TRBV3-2,CASSHLPGGQGNYGYTF,TGTGCCAGCAGCCACCTACCTGGGGGACAGGGCAACTATGGCTACACCTTC
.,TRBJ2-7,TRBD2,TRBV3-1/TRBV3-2,CASSQLPSGTYEQYF,TGTGCCAGCAGCCAACTCCCGAGCGGGACCTACGAGCAGTACTTC
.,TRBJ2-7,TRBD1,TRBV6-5,CASRKTQGSAYEQYF,TGTGCCAGCAGGAAGACACAGGGGTCAGCCTACGAGCAGTACTTC
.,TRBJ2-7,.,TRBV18,CASSPPSHVYEQYF,TGTGCCAGCTCACCACCGTCACATGTATACGAGCAGTACTTC